Given below is one TCR beta chain in context. Original processing methods: Cell counts per sample came from amplifying reference gene primers. The repertoire was sequenced with immunoSEQ multiplex PCR; TCRdb's copy has only in-frame clones and lacks some. That table furnishes V, J and clone size, whereas the DNA furnished D and trimming. The table includes some 180,000 clones, more than 80% detected once. The CDR3 consists of 20 residues. From germline, CDR1 is SGHNT and CDR2 YENEEA. With 1 base removed from V and 1 base from J, the gap between germline ends came to 25 bases. This specimen belongs to a study of blood T cell repertoires in COVID-19. Study-wide context: Researchers got acute and convalescent COVID-19 samples from the United States, Italy and Spain. Nucleic acid was either cDNA or gDNA, and it came from T cells, B-cell-depleted T cells, or PBMCs.

The sequencing sample was made of peripheral blood. The chain links TRBV11-3 to TRBJ2-5, with D possibly TRBD2 on 7 matching bases. The TCR originated in a woman aged 55-70 years with acute or convalescent COVID-19. This CDR3 reads CASSLGGGGGYSTTQETQYF. CDR3 in DNA: TGTGCCAGCAGCTTAGGAGGGGGGGGAGGTTATTCGACTACCCAAGAGACCCAGTACTTC.